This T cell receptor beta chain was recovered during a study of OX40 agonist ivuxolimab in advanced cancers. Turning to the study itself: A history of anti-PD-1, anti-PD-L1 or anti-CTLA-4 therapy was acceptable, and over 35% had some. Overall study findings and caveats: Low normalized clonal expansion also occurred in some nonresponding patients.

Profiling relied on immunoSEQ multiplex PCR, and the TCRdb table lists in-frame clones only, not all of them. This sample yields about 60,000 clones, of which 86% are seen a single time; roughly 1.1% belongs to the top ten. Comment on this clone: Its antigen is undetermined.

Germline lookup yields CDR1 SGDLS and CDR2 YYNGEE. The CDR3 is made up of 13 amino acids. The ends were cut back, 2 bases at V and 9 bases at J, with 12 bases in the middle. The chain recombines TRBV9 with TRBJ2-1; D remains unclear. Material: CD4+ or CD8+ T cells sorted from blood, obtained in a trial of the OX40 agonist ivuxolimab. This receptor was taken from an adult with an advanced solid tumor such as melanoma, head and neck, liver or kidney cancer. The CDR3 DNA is TGTGCCAGCAGCGTGGCGGCTGTACCTGAGCAGTTCTTC. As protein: CASSVAAVPEQFF.